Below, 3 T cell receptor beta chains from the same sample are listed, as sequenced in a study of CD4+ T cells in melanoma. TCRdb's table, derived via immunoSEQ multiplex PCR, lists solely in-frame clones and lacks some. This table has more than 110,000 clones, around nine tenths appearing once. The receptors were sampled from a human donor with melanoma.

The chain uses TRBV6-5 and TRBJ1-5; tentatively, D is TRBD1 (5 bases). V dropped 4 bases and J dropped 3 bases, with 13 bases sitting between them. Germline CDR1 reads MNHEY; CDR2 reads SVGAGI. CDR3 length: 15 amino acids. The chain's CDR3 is CASSSSGGYNQPQHF. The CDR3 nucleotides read TGTGCCAGCAGTTCCTCGGGGGGGTACAATCAGCCCCAGCATTTT.

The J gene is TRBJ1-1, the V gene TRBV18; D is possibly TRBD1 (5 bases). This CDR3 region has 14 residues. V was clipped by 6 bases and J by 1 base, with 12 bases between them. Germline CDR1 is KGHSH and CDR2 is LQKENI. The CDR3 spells CASSSGAGNTEAFF. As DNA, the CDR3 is TGTGCCAGCTCGTCCGGGGCCGGGAACACTGAAGCTTTCTTT.

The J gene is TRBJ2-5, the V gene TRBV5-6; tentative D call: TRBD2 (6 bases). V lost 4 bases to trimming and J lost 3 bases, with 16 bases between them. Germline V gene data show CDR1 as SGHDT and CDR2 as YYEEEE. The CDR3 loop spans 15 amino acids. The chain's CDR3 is CASSHLASMEETQYF. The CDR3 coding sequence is TGTGCCAGCAGCCACCTAGCGAGCATGGAAGAGACCCAGTACTTC.